This is a list of T cell receptor beta chains from one sample in a study of T cell repertoires in cytomegalovirus infection. Using its own MiXCR run on the reads, TCRdb lists one record per CDR3 protein. The sample lists 200,000 to 250,000 distinct CDR3 sequences; approximately 40% were seen once. For these receptors, no antigen is known. Here the sequenced sample was CD8+ T cells from cultured PBMCs, taken from culture after CMV antigen stimulation. These receptors all stem from a human donor in good health (CMV status not recorded). Some clones in this sample may be carry-over from other donors' samples. Both conserved end residues are trimmed from each CDR3. Size is stated for part of the rows, as once, few or many counts, or as a class when the clone is expanded.

clone_size: NA
v_call: TRBV7-8
j_call: TRBJ2-2
cdr3_aa: ASSLVTANTGELF

clone_size: NA
v_call: TRBV30
j_call: TRBJ2-5
cdr3_aa: AWSGGQGSWDQETQY

clone_size: NA
v_call: TRBV7-6
j_call: TRBJ1-2
cdr3_aa: ASSSGQGIYRNYGYT

clone_size: few
v_call: TRBV6-1
j_call: TRBJ2-7
cdr3_aa: ASSERDYLYEQY

clone_size: NA
v_call: TRBV12-5
j_call: TRBJ1-1
cdr3_aa: ASGGGGQSTLNTEAF

clone_size: NA
v_call: TRBV6-2/TRBV6-3
j_call: TRBJ2-7
cdr3_aa: ASNTPGVGQY

clone_size: NA
v_call: TRBV7-6
j_call: TRBJ1-3
cdr3_aa: ASSLEGTGNTIY

clone_size: NA
v_call: TRBV27
j_call: TRBJ1-4
cdr3_aa: ASSLRVPTGQYEKLF

clone_size: many
v_call: TRBV12-3/TRBV12-4
j_call: TRBJ1-5
cdr3_aa: ASSLKGQGARHNQPQH

clone_size: many
v_call: TRBV11-1
j_call: TRBJ2-1
cdr3_aa: ASSSTNRLNNEQF

clone_size: NA
v_call: TRBV12-3/TRBV12-4
j_call: TRBJ2-1
cdr3_aa: ASKPGVAGYNEQF

clone_size: NA
v_call: TRBV7-8
j_call: TRBJ1-1
cdr3_aa: ASSFLPDNTEAF

clone_size: few
v_call: TRBV7-9
j_call: TRBJ1-4
cdr3_aa: ASSPPSPTNEKLF

clone_size: NA
v_call: TRBV7-6
j_call: TRBJ1-5
cdr3_aa: ASSISRWGYSNQPQH

clone_size: many
v_call: TRBV7-8
j_call: TRBJ2-3
cdr3_aa: ASSFGAGSTDTQY

clone_size: NA
v_call: TRBV3-1
j_call: TRBJ2-7
cdr3_aa: ASSQALAGAYEQY

clone_size: many
v_call: TRBV7-2
j_call: TRBJ2-1
cdr3_aa: ASSLAQYNEQF

clone_size: few
v_call: TRBV7-6
j_call: TRBJ1-1
cdr3_aa: ASSLGHGTGVSAF

clone_size: NA
v_call: TRBV12-3/TRBV12-4
j_call: TRBJ2-7
cdr3_aa: ASSIGQGAYEQY

clone_size: many
v_call: TRBV7-8
j_call: TRBJ1-4
cdr3_aa: ASRKSEAHEKLF

clone_size: NA
v_call: TRBV20-1
j_call: TRBJ2-3
cdr3_aa: SASTSGDTYTQY

clone_size: few
v_call: TRBV7-9
j_call: TRBJ2-1
cdr3_aa: ASSERLDAEQF

clone_size: many
v_call: TRBV7-4
j_call: TRBJ2-2
cdr3_aa: ASREGLIGDDDAGELF

clone_size: NA
v_call: TRBV5-4
j_call: TRBJ2-1
cdr3_aa: ASSLWYKYNEKF

clone_size: NA
v_call: TRBV27
j_call: TRBJ2-4
cdr3_aa: ASSSDRSLWAIQY

clone_size: NA
v_call: TRBV25-1
j_call: TRBJ2-1
cdr3_aa: ASSFQAGGEGEQF

clone_size: few
v_call: TRBV5-3
j_call: TRBJ2-5
cdr3_aa: ASSFLAGLAETQY

clone_size: NA
v_call: TRBV28
j_call: TRBJ2-7
cdr3_aa: ASTKLGARLGEQY

clone_size: few
v_call: TRBV7-9
j_call: TRBJ1-1
cdr3_aa: ASSLWRERAF

clone_size: few
v_call: TRBV27
j_call: TRBJ2-7
cdr3_aa: ASSTTSGRSYEQY

clone_size: NA
v_call: TRBV9
j_call: TRBJ2-3
cdr3_aa: ASSGEGESDTQY

clone_size: NA
v_call: TRBV6-5
j_call: TRBJ2-7
cdr3_aa: ASSYSASGSYEQY

clone_size: once
v_call: TRBV28
j_call: TRBJ2-7
cdr3_aa: ASRIGAGGDDYEQY

clone_size: few
v_call: TRBV7-3
j_call: TRBJ1-1
cdr3_aa: ASSLISRGRVIFAEAF

clone_size: NA
v_call: TRBV9
j_call: TRBJ2-2
cdr3_aa: ASSISGSRGGELF

clone_size: few
v_call: TRBV7-6
j_call: TRBJ2-7
cdr3_aa: ASSWTGAEQY

clone_size: NA
v_call: TRBV27
j_call: TRBJ1-5
cdr3_aa: ASSIRGHQPQH